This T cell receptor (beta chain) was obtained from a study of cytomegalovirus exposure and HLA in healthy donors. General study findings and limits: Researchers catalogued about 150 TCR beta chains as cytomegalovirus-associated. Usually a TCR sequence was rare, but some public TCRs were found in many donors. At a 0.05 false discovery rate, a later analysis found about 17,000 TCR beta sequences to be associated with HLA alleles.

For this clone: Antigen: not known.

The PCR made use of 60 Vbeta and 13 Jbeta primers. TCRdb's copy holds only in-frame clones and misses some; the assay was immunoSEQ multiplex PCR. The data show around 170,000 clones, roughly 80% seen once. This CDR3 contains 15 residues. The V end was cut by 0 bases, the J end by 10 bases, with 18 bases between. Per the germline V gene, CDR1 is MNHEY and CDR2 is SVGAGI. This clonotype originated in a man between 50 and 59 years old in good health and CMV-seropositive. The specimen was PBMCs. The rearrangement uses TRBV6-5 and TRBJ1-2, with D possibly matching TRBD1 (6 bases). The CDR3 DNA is TGTGCCAGCAGTTACTCGATTACCTCGGACAGTCACTACACCTTC. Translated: CASSYSITSDSHYTF.